A single sample gave rise to the 14 T cell receptor beta chains below, sequenced in a study of CD8 T cells in acute hepatitis C reinfection (dated by TCRdb to the early 2020s). The time point label here, explained by the study, means: naive CD8 control sorted from an acute-time-point sample. The library was prepared using the immunoSEQ multiplex PCR assay. TCRdb limited this immuneACCESS table to in-frame rearrangements with V and J called. A share of clones is missing; checked studies link under half to unresolved V genes, and the rest is unexplained. The sample profile shows around 36,000 clones; 80% to 90% of them were found once. The biggest ten clones account for 9.5% to 13% of the sample. Sequenced sample: naive CD8+ T cells from PBMCs. This specimen's cell subset or site label, per the study, means: sorted total naive CD45RO-negative CD8+ T cells. All receptors come from a woman aged 18 to 35 who spontaneously cleared hepatitis C infection.

This chain uses TRBV11-2 with TRBJ2-1; D is unclear. Germline CDR1 SGHAT, CDR2 FQNNGV. The CDR3 spans 13 residues. Trimming removed 4 bases from V and 4 bases from J, with 8 bases in between. The CDR3 spells CASSSETYNEQFF. CDR3 nucleotides: TGTGCCAGCAGCTCCGAGACATACAATGAGCAGTTCTTC.

The V and J genes are TRBV29-1 and TRBJ2-7; 13 nucleotides agree with TRBD2. Germline CDR1 is SQVTM and CDR2 is ANQGSEA. This CDR3 region has 13 residues. After removal of 7 bases from V and 5 bases from J, the junction contained 5 bases not matched to a gene. The CDR3 coding sequence is TGCAGCGCACTAGCGGGAGGGCCGAACGAGCAGTACTTC. Amino acid sequence: CSALAGGPNEQYF.

This clone was recorded a few times. This chain connects TRBV27 to TRBJ1-1, with D uncertain. In germline, CDR1 is MNHEY, CDR2 SMNVEV (reference sequence). The CDR3 runs 15 residues. V gave up 0 bases and J gave up 1 base, with 9 bases separating them. The CDR3: CASSLSSGWNTEAFF. CDR3 nucleotides: TGTGCCAGCAGTTTATCGTCCGGGTGGAACACTGAAGCTTTCTTT.

This chain links TRBV30 with TRBJ2-1; no clear D. Germline V CDR1 and CDR2: GTSNPN, SVGIG (reference sequence). V lost 3 bases, J lost 6 bases, and 6 bases lay in between. The CDR3 length is 11 residues. As DNA, the CDR3 is TGTGCCTGGAGCTCGGGCAATGAGCAGTTCTTC. Residues: CAWSSGNEQFF.

This chain uses TRBV7-9 with TRBJ2-1; 7 nucleotides line up with TRBD2. J lost 8 bases, V lost 5 bases, and 3 bases had no gene match. Germline lookup yields CDR1 SEHNR and CDR2 FQNEAQ (reference sequence). The CDR3 sequence is 12 residues long. The CDR3 DNA is TGTGCCAGCAGCGGGACTACGTATGAGCAGTTCTTC. Amino acid sequence: CASSGTTYEQFF. The whole variable domain, remainder taken from reference TRBV7-9 and TRBJ2-1, is DTGVSQNPRHKITKRGQNVTFRCDPISEHNRLYWYRQTLGQGPEFLTYFQNEAQLEKSRLLSDRFSAERPKGSFSTLEIQRTEQGDSAMYLCASSGTTYEQFFGPGTRLTVL.

This clone was counted between two and nine times. The chain is built from TRBV27 and TRBJ2-2; TRBD1 is a possible D gene (6 bases). Germline CDR1 MNHEY, CDR2 SMNVEV (reference sequence). The CDR3 has 14 amino acids. V was trimmed by 8 bases and J by 7 bases, leaving 17 bases between them. CDR3 DNA sequence: TGTGCCAGCTCCCGGGCAGGGGAACACGGGGAGCTGTTTTTT. This translates into CASSRAGEHGELFF.

The V and J genes are TRBV12-5 and TRBJ1-2; D is unresolved. V shed 1 base and J shed 1 base, with 4 bases lying between them. The CDR3 is made up of 13 amino acids. Germline V lookup: CDR1 LGHNT, CDR2 FRNRAP. CDR3 in amino acids: CASGLGVNYGYTF. Written as DNA, the CDR3 is TGTGCTAGTGGTTTGGGCGTTAACTATGGCTACACCTTC.

The rearrangement uses TRBV30 and TRBJ2-1; 9 bases agree with TRBD1. The V segment lost 5 bases and the J segment 6 bases; nucleotides outside the gene matches: 11. The CDR3 is made up of 15 amino acids. Germline CDR1 and CDR2: GTSNPN and SVGIG (reference sequence). The CDR3 DNA follows: TGTGCCTGGGCGAAACAGGGGGCAACTGGCAATGAGCAGTTCTTC. Encoded protein: CAWAKQGATGNEQFF.

The gene calls are TRBV29-1 and TRBJ1-5; 7 positions match TRBD1. Germline CDR1 is SQVTM and CDR2 is ANQGSEA. The CDR3 loop spans 13 amino acids. Trimming took 6 bases from V and 4 from J; bases not matched to a gene: 6. CDR3 protein: CSVVGTENQPQHF. Written as DNA, the CDR3 is TGCAGCGTGGTCGGGACAGAGAATCAGCCCCAGCATTTT. Full variable domain (rest looked up from reference TRBV29-1 and TRBJ1-5): SAVISQKPSRDICQRGTSLTIQCQVDSQVTMMFWYRQQPGQSLTLIATANQGSEATYESGFVIDKFPISRPNLTFSTLTVSNMSPEDSSIYLCSVVGTENQPQHFGDGTRLSIL.

The V call is TRBV4-1, the J call TRBJ2-7, with 10 bases identical to TRBD1. Trimming at V came to 1 base and at J to 4 bases, leaving 4 bases not matched to a gene. Germline V lookup: CDR1 MGHRA, CDR2 YSYEKL. The CDR3 runs to 15 residues. CDR3 DNA sequence: TGCGCCAGCAGCCAAGTGGGACAGGGGTGGTACGAGCAGTACTTC. Encoded protein: CASSQVGQGWYEQYF.

This clone was seen a single time. CDR3: CASTGTDMNTEAFF. The CDR3 coding sequence is TGTGCCAGCACCGGGACAGACATGAACACTGAAGCTTTCTTT. The chain recombines TRBV2 with TRBJ1-1; 7 bases match TRBD1. This CDR3 contains 14 residues. CDR1 is SNHLY, CDR2 FYNNEI, per germline. V was clipped by 7 bases and J by 0 bases; unmatched bases: 5.

V and J are TRBV2 and TRBJ2-7, with 9 bases that match TRBD1. The V gene end was trimmed by 7 bases and the J gene end by 3 bases; junction bases not matched to a gene: 7. CDR1 SNHLY and CDR2 FYNNEI come from the germline V gene. The length of the CDR3 is 14 residues. Here the CDR3 DNA reads TGTGCCAGCAATTCGGGACAGGGTATCTACGAGCAGTACTTC. Translated, it gives CASNSGQGIYEQYF.

The CDR3 DNA reads TGTGCCAGCAGTCCAGGGACGTTATCCTACAATGAGCAGTTCTTC. Residues: CASSPGTLSYNEQFF. This chain connects TRBV27 to TRBJ2-1; D assignment may be TRBD1 or TRBD2 (5 bases each). The germline V gene has CDR1 MNHEY and CDR2 SMNVEV (reference sequence). The CDR3 runs 15 residues. V lost 5 bases, J lost 1 base, and 12 bases lay in between.

The rearrangement joins TRBV6-1 to TRBJ2-5; D call uncertain. Trimming stripped 7 bases from V and 3 bases from J, with 3 bases between. CDR3 length: 10 amino acids. Germline lookup yields CDR1 MNHNS and CDR2 SASEGT. The CDR3 nucleotides are TGTGCCAGCATAAAAGAGACCCAGTACTTC. Protein product: CASIKETQYF.